The entry that follows covers one T cell receptor beta chain sequence. This CDR3 is built from 14 residues. Germline values: CDR1 SEHNR, CDR2 FQNEAQ (reference sequence). Trimming removed 8 bases from V and 0 bases from J, with 12 bases in between. These data originate in a study of T-cell memory formation after mild COVID-19. Constant-segment-primed 5'RACE gave TCR alpha and TCR beta cDNA libraries with sample barcodes and UMIs. TCRdb called the 5' RACE reads again in MiXCR, with one record for every CDR3 protein. The data contain around 410,000 distinct CDR3 sequences, less than 25% of them seen just once; the ten biggest clones take up around 14%.

The J gene is TRBJ2-3, the V gene TRBV7-9; D not resolved. The sequencing input was PBMCs or a T cell subset sorted from them (not recorded which). The TCR was taken from an adult woman who had mild COVID-19 (a few samples of this study predate the infection). Cell type and time point are not known. This CDR3 is CASRSMYSTDTQYF. The DNA for the CDR3 is TGTGCCAGCCGGTCTATGTATAGCACAGATACGCAGTATTTT.